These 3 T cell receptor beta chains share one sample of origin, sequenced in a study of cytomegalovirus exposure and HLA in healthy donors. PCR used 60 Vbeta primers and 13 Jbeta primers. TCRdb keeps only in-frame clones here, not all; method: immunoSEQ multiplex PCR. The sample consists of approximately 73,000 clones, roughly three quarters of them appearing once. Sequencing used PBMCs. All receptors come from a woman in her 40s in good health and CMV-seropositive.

As DNA, the CDR3 is TGTGCCAGCAGCTTAGGGCAGAACACCGGGGAGCTGTTTTTT. Its protein is CASSLGQNTGELFF. The chain combines TRBV7-2 with TRBJ2-2, with no clear D. Germline-derived CDR1 and CDR2 are SGHTA and FQGNSA. The CDR3 extends over 14 amino acids. V shed 1 base and J shed 1 base, with 4 bases lying between them.

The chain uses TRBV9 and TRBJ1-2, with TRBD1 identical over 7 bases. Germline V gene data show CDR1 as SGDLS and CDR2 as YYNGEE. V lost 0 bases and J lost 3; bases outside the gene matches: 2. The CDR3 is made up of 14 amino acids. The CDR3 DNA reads TGTGCCAGCAGCGTAGCCGGGACAGACTATGGCTACACCTTC. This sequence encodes CASSVAGTDYGYTF.

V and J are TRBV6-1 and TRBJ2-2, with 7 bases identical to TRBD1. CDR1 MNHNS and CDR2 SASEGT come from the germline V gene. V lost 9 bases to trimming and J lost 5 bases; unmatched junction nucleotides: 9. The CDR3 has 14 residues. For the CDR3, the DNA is TGTGCCAGTAACAGGGGAGTGGAGACCGGGGAGCTGTTTTTT. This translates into CASNRGVETGELFF.